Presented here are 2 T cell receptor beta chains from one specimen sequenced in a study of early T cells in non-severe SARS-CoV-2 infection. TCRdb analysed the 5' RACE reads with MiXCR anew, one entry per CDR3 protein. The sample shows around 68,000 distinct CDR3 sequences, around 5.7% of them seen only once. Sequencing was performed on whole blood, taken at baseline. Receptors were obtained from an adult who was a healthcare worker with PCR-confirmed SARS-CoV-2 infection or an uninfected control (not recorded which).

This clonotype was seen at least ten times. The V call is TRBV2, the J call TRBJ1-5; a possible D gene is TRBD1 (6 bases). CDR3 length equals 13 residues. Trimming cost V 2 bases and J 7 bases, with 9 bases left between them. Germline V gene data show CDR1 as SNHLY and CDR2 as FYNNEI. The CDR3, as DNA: TGTGCCAGCAGTGAATGGGGGGGCCAGCCCCAGCATTTT. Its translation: CASSEWGGQPQHF.

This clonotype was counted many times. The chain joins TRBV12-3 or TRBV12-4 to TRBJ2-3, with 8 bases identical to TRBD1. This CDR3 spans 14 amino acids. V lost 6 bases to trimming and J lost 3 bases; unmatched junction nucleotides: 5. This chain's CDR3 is CASSRQGSTDTQYF. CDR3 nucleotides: TGTGCCAGCAGCAGACAGGGGAGTACAGATACGCAGTATTTT.